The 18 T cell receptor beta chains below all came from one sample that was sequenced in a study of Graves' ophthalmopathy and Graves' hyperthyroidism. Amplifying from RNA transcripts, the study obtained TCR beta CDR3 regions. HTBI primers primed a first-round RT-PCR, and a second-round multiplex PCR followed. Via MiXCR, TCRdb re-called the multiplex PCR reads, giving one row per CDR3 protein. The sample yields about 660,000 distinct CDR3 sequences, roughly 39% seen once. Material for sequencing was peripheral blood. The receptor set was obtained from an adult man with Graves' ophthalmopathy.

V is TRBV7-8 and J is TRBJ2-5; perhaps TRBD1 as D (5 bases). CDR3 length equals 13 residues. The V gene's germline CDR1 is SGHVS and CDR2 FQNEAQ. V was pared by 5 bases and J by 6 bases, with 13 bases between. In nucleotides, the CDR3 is TGTGCCAGCAGCAGGGGCAGGACCCAGACCCAGTACTTC. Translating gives CASSRGRTQTQYF.

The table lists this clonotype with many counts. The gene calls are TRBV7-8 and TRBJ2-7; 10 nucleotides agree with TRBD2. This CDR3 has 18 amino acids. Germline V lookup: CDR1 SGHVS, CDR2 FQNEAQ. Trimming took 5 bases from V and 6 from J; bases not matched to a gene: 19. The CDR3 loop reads CASSPTVGRLAGVGEQYF. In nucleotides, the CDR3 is TGTGCCAGCAGCCCAACCGTGGGCAGGCTAGCGGGAGTAGGCGAGCAGTACTTC.

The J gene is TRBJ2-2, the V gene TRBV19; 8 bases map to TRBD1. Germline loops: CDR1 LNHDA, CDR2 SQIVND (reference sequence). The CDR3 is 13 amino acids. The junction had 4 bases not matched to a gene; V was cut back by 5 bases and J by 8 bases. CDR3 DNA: TGTGCCAGTAGTGAGGACAGGGATGGGGAGCTGTTTTTT. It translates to CASSEDRDGELFF.

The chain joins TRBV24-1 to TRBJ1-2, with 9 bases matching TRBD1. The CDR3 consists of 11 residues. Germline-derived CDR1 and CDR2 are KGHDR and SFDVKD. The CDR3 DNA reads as TGTGCTACCGGGACAGGGACCGGCTACACCTTC. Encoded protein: CATGTGTGYTF.

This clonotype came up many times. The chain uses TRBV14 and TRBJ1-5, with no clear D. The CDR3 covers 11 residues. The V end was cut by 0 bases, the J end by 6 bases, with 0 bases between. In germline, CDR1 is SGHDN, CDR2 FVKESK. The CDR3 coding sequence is TGTGCCAGCAGCCAAGATCAGCCCCAGCATTTT. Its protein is CASSQDQPQHF.

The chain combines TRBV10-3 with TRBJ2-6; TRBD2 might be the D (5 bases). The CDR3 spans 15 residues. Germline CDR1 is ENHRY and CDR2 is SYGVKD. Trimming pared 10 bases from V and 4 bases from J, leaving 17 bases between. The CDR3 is CASFWKGAGANVLTF. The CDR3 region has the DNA TGTGCCAGCTTCTGGAAGGGAGCAGGGGCCAACGTCCTGACTTTC.

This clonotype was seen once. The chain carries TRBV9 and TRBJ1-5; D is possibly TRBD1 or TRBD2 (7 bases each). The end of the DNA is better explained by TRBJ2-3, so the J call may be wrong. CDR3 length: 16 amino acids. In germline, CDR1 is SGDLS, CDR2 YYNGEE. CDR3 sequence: CASSPGGGATNQPQYF. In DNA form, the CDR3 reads TGTGCCAGCAGCCCAGGGGGGGGGGCGACTAATCAGCCCCAGTATTTT.

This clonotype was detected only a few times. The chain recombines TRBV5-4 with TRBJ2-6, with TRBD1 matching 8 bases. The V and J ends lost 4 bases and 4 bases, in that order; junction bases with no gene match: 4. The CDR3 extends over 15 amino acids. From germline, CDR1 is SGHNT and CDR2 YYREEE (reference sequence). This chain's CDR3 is CASSDRGFGANVLTF. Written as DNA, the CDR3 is TGTGCCAGCAGCGACAGGGGATTCGGGGCCAACGTCCTGACTTTC.

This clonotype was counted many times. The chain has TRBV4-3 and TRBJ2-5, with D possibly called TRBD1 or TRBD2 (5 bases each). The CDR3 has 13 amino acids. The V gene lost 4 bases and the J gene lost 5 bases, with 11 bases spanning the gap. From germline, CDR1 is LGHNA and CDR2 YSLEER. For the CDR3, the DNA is TGCGCCAGCAGCCGCCACGGGGCGGAGACCCAGTACTTC. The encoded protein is CASSRHGAETQYF.

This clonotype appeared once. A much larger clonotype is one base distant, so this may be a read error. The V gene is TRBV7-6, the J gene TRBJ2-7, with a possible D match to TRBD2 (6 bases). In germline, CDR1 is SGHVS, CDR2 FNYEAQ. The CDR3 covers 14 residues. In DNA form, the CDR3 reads TGTGCCAGCGGCTTAAGGGCGGGGACCTACGAGCAGTACTTC. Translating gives CASGLRAGTYEQYF. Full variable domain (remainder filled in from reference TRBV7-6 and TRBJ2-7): GAGVSQSPRYKVTKRGQDVALRCDPISGHVSLYWYRQALGQGPEFLTYFNYEAQQDKSGLPNDRFSAERPEGSISTLTIQRTEQRDSAMYRCASGLRAGTYEQYFGPGTRLTVT.

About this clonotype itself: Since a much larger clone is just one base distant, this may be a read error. The CDR3 DNA follows: TGTGCCAACAGCCTCTTTGGAGGGGGGAACACCGGGGAGCTGTTTTTT. This gives the protein CANSLFGGGNTGELFF. The chain joins TRBV7-9 to TRBJ2-2; D is perhaps TRBD1 or TRBD2 (6 bases each). This CDR3 has 16 residues. The germline V gene encodes CDR1 SEHNR and CDR2 FQNEAQ (reference sequence).

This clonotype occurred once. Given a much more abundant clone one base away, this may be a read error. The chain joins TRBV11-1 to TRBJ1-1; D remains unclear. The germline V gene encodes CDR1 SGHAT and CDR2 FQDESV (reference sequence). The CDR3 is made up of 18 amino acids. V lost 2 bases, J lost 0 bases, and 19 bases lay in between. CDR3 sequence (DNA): TGTGCCAGCAGCTTAACGCCGGCGGCGACCGACATGAACACTGAAGCTTTCTTT. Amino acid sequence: CASSLTPAATDMNTEAFF. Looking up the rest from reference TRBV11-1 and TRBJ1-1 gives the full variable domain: EAEVAQSPRYKITEKSQAVAFWCDPISGHATLYWYRQILGQGPELLVQFQDESVVDDSQLPKDRFSAERLKGVDSTLKIQPAELGDSAMYLCASSLTPAATDMNTEAFFGQGTRLTVV.

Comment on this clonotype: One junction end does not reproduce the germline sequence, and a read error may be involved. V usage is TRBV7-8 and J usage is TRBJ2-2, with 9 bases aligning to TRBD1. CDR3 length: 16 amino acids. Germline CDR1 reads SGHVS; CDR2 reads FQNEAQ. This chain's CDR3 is CASSVAGQGRTGELFF. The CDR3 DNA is TGTGCCAGCAGCGTAGCCGGACAGGGGAGAACCGGGGAGCTGTTTTTT.

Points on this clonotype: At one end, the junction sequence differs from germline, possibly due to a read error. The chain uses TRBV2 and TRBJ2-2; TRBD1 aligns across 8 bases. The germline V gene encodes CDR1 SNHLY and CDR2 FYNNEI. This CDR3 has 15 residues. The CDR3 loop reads CASTHRTGSTGELSF. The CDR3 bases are TGTGCCAGCACCCACCGGACAGGGAGCACCGGGGAGCTGTCTTTT.

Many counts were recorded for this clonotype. CDR3 residues: CASSLVGLVEQYF. CDR3 coding DNA: TGTGCCAGCAGCTTAGTCGGACTGGTCGAGCAGTACTTC. This sequence joins TRBV7-2 and TRBJ2-7; D possibly corresponds to TRBD2 (5 bases). The CDR3 consists of 13 residues. Germline V lookup: CDR1 SGHTA, CDR2 FQGNSA. The V gene lost 1 base and the J gene lost 6 bases, with 10 bases spanning the gap.

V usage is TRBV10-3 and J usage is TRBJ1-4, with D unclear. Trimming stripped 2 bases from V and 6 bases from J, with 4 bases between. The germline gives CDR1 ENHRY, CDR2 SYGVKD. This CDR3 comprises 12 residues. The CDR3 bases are TGTGCCATCAGTGAGGCTGATGAAAAACTGTTTTTT. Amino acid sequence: CAISEADEKLFF.

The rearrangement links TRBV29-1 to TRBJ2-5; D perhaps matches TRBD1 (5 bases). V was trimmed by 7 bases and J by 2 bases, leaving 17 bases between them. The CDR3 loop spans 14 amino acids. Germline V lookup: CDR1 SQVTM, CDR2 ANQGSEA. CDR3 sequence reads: CSAWGLREQETQYF. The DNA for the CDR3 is TGCAGCGCCTGGGGCCTTAGGGAACAAGAGACCCAGTACTTC.

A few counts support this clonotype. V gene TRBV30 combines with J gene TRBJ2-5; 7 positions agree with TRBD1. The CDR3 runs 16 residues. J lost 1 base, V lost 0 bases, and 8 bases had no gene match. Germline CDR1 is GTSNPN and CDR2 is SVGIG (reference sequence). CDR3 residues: CAWSVGQALIQETQYF. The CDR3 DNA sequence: TGTGCCTGGAGTGTAGGACAGGCCCTAATCCAAGAGACCCAGTACTTC.